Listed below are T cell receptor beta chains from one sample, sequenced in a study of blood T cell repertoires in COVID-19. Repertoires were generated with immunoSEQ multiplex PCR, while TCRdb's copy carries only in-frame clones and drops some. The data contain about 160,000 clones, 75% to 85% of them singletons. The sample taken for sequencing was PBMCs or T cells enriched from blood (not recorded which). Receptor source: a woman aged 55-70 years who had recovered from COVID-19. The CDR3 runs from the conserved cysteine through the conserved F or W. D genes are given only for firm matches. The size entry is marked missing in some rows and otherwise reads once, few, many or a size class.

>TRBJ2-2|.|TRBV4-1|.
CASSQSVTGELFF
TGCGCCAGCAGCCAGTCTGTTACCGGGGAGCTGTTTTTT
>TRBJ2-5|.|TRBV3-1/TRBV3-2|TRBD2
CASSQTKTSGGETQYF
TGTGCCAGCAGCCAAACTAAGACTAGCGGGGGGGAGACCCAGTACTTC
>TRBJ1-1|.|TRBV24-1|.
CATSDSGAGTEAFF
TGTGCCACCAGTGATTCAGGGGCCGGCACTGAAGCTTTCTTT
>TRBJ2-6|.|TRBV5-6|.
CASSLSGSGANVLTF
TGTGCCAGCAGCTTGTCCGGGTCGGGGGCCAACGTCCTGACTTTC
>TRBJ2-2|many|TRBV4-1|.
CASSQPRLMNTGELFF
TGCGCCAGCAGCCAACCGAGACTCATGAACACCGGGGAGCTGTTTTTT
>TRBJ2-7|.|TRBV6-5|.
CASSYLTGSEQYF
TGTGCCAGCAGTTACCTCACCGGGAGTGAGCAGTACTTC
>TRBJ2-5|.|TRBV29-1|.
CSVEGTTGRRETQYF
TGCAGCGTTGAGGGTACGACAGGGAGGCGGGAGACCCAGTACTTC
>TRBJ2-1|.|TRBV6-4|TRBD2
CASSSASGGPYNEQFF
TGTGCCAGCAGCTCCGCTAGCGGGGGGCCCTACAATGAGCAGTTCTTC
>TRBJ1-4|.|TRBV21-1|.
CASSKGGLRNEKLFF
TGTGCCAGCAGCAAAGGGGGACTGCGAAATGAAAAACTGTTTTTT
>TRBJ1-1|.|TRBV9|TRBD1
CASSADRGEAFF
TGTGCCAGCAGCGCCGACAGGGGTGAAGCTTTCTTT
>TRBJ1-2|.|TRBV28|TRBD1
CASSHRRTGPLVYGYTF
TGTGCCAGCAGCCACCGAAGGACAGGTCCCCTTGTCTATGGCTACACCTTC
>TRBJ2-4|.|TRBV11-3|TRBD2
CASSLDPSGGRSKNIQYF
TGTGCCAGCAGCTTAGATCCTAGCGGGGGGCGTTCCAAAAACATTCAGTACTTC
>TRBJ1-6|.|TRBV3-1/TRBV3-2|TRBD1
CASSQDDRDHPPLHF
TGTGCCAGCAGCCAAGATGACAGGGATCATCCACCCCTCCACTTT
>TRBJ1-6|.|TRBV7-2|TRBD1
CASRSPRDRYSPLHF
TGTGCCAGCAGGTCCCCCCGGGACAGGTACTCACCCCTCCACTTT
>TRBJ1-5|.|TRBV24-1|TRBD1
CATSDPGQGPDQPQHF
TGTGCCACCAGTGATCCGGGACAGGGGCCCGATCAGCCCCAGCATTTT
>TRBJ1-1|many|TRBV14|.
CASSSQPNTEAFF
TGTGCCAGCAGCTCACAACCGAACACTGAAGCTTTCTTT
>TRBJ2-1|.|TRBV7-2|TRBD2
CASSLGLAASSYNEQFF
TGTGCCAGCAGCTTAGGACTAGCGGCCAGCTCCTACAATGAGCAGTTCTTC
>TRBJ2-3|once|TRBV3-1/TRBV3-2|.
CASRYGATDTQYF
TGTGCCAGCAGGTATGGGGCGACAGATACGCAGTATTTT
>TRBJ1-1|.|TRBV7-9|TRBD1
CASSLAHRGNTEAFF
TGTGCCAGCAGCTTAGCGCACAGGGGGAACACTGAAGCTTTCTTT
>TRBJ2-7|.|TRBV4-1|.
CASSLGRGTYEQYF
TGCGCCAGCAGCCTCGGACGGGGGACCTACGAGCAGTACTTC
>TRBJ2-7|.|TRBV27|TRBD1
CASSLGRGNEQYF
TGTGCCAGCAGTTTGGGCAGGGGGAACGAGCAGTACTTC
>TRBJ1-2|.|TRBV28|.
CASSTRVNEFGYTF
TGTGCCAGCAGTACCAGGGTAAATGAGTTTGGCTACACCTTC
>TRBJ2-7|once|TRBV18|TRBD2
CASSPGTSGDEQYF
TGTGCCAGCTCACCAGGGACTAGCGGTGACGAGCAGTACTTC
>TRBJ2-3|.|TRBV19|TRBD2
CASRRGTSWTDTQYF
TGTGCCAGTAGGCGAGGGACTAGTTGGACAGATACGCAGTATTTT
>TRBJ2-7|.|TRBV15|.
CATSRDLSSYEQYF
TGTGCCACCAGCAGAGACCTAAGCTCCTACGAGCAGTACTTC
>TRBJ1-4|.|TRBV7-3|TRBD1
CASSPGQGKDEKLFF
TGTGCCAGCAGCCCGGGACAGGGAAAGGATGAAAAACTGTTTTTT
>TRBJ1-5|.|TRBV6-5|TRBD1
CASSPTGTGIQPQHF
TGTGCCAGCAGTCCTACCGGGACAGGGATCCAGCCCCAGCATTTT
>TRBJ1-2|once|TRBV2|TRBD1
CASSEGEGQGLIYYGYTF
TGTGCCAGCAGTGAAGGGGAGGGACAGGGGCTGATTTACTATGGCTACACCTTC
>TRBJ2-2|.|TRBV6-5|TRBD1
CASTPRTGLGELFF
TGTGCCAGCACTCCCCGGACAGGACTCGGGGAGCTGTTTTTT
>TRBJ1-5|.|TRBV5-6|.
CASSFRDKGQPQHF
TGTGCCAGCAGCTTCCGGGACAAGGGTCAGCCCCAGCATTTT
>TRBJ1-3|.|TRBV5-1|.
CASSFHRNCNFSGNTIYF
TGCGCCAGCAGCTTTCACAGAAACTGTAACTTCTCTGGAAACACCATATATTTT
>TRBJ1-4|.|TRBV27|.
CASSLWGRAGEKLFF
TGTGCCAGCAGTTTGTGGGGCAGGGCGGGAGAAAAACTGTTTTTT
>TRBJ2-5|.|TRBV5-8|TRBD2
CASSLGLTSGQETQYF
TGTGCCAGCAGCTTGGGGTTAACTAGCGGCCAAGAGACCCAGTACTTC
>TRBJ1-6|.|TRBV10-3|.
CAISELRDNSPLHF
TGTGCCATCAGTGAGCTCCGGGATAATTCACCCCTCCACTTT
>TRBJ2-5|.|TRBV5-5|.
CASSPREGPLRETQYF
TGTGCCAGCAGCCCTAGAGAGGGCCCTCTCCGAGAGACCCAGTACTTC
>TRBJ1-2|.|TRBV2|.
CASSESGGGGYGYTF
TGTGCCAGCAGTGAATCGGGCGGGGGCGGCTATGGCTACACCTTC